These T cell receptor beta chains were read from a single sample in a study of blood T cells in healthy people across ages. TCRdb reanalysed the 5' RACE reads using MiXCR and keeps one entry per CDR3 protein. The repertoire holds about 1.4 million distinct CDR3 sequences, with approximately 59% as singletons. Sequencing was done on a sample of blood. Source of these receptors: a man aged 18 to 30 in good health. Both conserved end residues are part of each CDR3. A D gene is named only where the DNA matches it firmly. Clone size is shown for a subset of rows, as once, few, many or a class of expanded clone.

>TRBD1|TRBV7-2|TRBJ2-7|NA
CASSWDRSSREQYF
TGTGCCAGCAGCTGGGACAGGTCCTCTCGCGAGCAGTACTTC
>NA|TRBV6-6|TRBJ2-3|NA
CASIKISGSTDTQYF
TGTGCCAGCATCAAAATTAGCGGTTCCACAGATACGCAGTATTTT
>TRBD1|TRBV7-2|TRBJ2-5|few
CASSLSSLETGRETQYF
TGTGCCAGCAGCTTGAGTTCCCTAGAGACAGGGCGAGAGACCCAGTACTTC
>NA|TRBV7-2|TRBJ2-3|once
CASSPAPGADTQYF
TGTGCCAGCAGCCCCGCCCCCGGAGCAGATACGCAGTATTTT
>NA|TRBV4-2|TRBJ2-3|NA
CASSQEGAGSPDTQYF
TGTGCCAGCAGCCAAGAGGGGGCGGGGTCTCCAGATACGCAGTATTTT
>NA|TRBV28|TRBJ1-6|NA
CASSLATGINSPLHF
TGTGCCAGCAGTTTGGCGACAGGTATAAATTCACCCCTCCACTTT
>NA|TRBV7-2|TRBJ2-6|NA
CASSLDSSPYASGANVLTF
TGTGCCAGCAGCTTAGATAGCAGCCCCTATGCCTCTGGGGCCAACGTCCTGACTTTC
>TRBD1|TRBV6-1|TRBJ2-7|NA
CASSEVRDSSYEQYF
TGTGCCAGCAGTGAAGTAAGGGACAGCTCCTACGAGCAGTACTTC
>NA|TRBV3-1|TRBJ2-3|NA
CASSQDPGVTTDTQYF
TGTGCCAGCAGCCAAGATCCGGGGGTAACCACAGATACGCAGTATTTT
>NA|TRBV5-5|TRBJ2-7|NA
CASSGLDGAYEQYF
TGTGCCAGCAGCGGGCTAGACGGAGCCTACGAGCAGTACTTC
>TRBD1|TRBV11-1|TRBJ2-7|NA
CASSPQDRSYEQYF
TGTGCCAGCAGCCCACAGGACAGGAGCTACGAGCAGTACTTC
>TRBD1|TRBV11-1|TRBJ2-1|NA
CASRTTGGNYNEQFF
TGTGCCAGCAGAACAACAGGGGGTAACTACAATGAGCAGTTCTTC
>TRBD2|TRBV5-4|TRBJ2-1|NA
CASSLYMGGSFLNEQFF
TGTGCCAGCAGCTTGTATATGGGCGGGAGTTTTTTGAATGAGCAGTTCTTC
>TRBD2|TRBV9|TRBJ2-7|NA
CASSSPGLATNEQYF
TGTGCCAGCAGCTCACCGGGACTAGCGACTAACGAGCAGTACTTC
>TRBD2|TRBV7-7|TRBJ2-5|NA
CASSLGAGYQETQYF
TGTGCTAGCAGCTTAGGAGCGGGGTATCAAGAGACCCAGTACTTC
>NA|TRBV4-3|TRBJ2-5|NA
CASSPEVGPETQYF
TGCGCCAGCAGCCCCGAGGTAGGGCCAGAGACCCAGTACTTC
>NA|TRBV14|TRBJ2-3|NA
CASSHGRKGGPPSTDTQYF
TGTGCCAGCAGCCACGGTCGTAAGGGGGGACCTCCTAGCACAGATACGCAGTATTTT
>NA|TRBV29-1|TRBJ1-1|NA
CSVEEWGNEAFF
TGCAGCGTTGAAGAGTGGGGGAATGAAGCTTTCTTT
>TRBD1|TRBV27|TRBJ1-1|once
CASTLGQGGTEAFF
TGTGCCAGCACCCTAGGACAGGGGGGCACTGAAGCTTTCTTT
>NA|TRBV4-1|TRBJ1-2|NA
CASSQERIKAYGYTF
TGCGCCAGCAGCCAGGAGCGGATCAAGGCCTATGGCTACACCTTC
>NA|TRBV29-1|TRBJ1-2|few
CSVDRHSSYGYTF
TGCAGCGTTGATAGACACTCTTCCTATGGCTACACCTTC
>NA|TRBV20-1|TRBJ2-7|NA
CSATDSFSYEQYF
TGCAGTGCTACGGACAGCTTCTCCTACGAGCAGTACTTC
>NA|TRBV10-1|TRBJ2-3|NA
CASQRVLSTDTQYF
TGCGCCAGCCAAAGGGTATTGAGCACAGATACGCAGTATTTT
>NA|TRBV29-1|TRBJ1-2|few
CSVGDVYYGYTF
TGCAGCGTTGGGGACGTCTACTATGGCTACACCTTC
>TRBD1|TRBV4-1|TRBJ2-5|NA
CASSAPSFRDRQETQYF
TGCGCCAGCAGCGCTCCCTCTTTCCGGGACAGGCAAGAGACCCAGTACTTC
>NA|TRBV6-1|TRBJ2-3|few
CASSQEGGQWDYPDTQYF
TGTGCCAGCAGTCAAGAAGGGGGGCAATGGGACTACCCAGATACGCAGTATTTT
>TRBD2|TRBV5-1|TRBJ2-5|NA
CASSWSIGGATQETQYF
TGCGCCAGCAGCTGGAGTATCGGGGGGGCCACACAAGAGACCCAGTACTTC
>TRBD2|TRBV2|TRBJ2-3|few
CASSYGGARDTQYF
TGTGCCAGCTCCTACGGGGGGGCGAGAGATACGCAGTATTTT
>TRBD2|TRBV7-8|TRBJ2-1|NA
CASSTLKGLGRHEQFF
TGTGCCAGCAGCACTTTAAAGGGACTAGGTCGGCATGAGCAGTTCTTC
>NA|TRBV2|TRBJ2-3|NA
CASNGEDTQYF
TGTGCCAGCAATGGGGAGGATACGCAGTATTTT
>TRBD1|TRBV5-1|TRBJ1-1|NA
CASSHPGQAGYTGAFF
TGCGCCAGCAGCCACCCAGGACAGGCCGGTTACACTGGAGCTTTCTTT
>TRBD1|TRBV20-1|TRBJ1-5|few
CSARESRGSYQPQHF
TGCAGTGCTAGGGAGTCCAGGGGGTCGTATCAGCCCCAGCATTTT
>TRBD1|TRBV7-2|TRBJ2-3|NA
CASSLVEGQASYF
TGTGCCAGCAGCTTAGTAGAGGGACAGGCTTCGTATTTT
>NA|TRBV7-9|TRBJ2-7|NA
CASSSGDITPSEQYF
TGTGCCAGCAGCTCAGGGGACATAACCCCCTCCGAGCAGTACTTC
>NA|TRBV5-6|TRBJ2-2|NA
CASRYSGFGRTTGELFF
TGTGCCAGCAGGTATTCAGGGTTCGGGCGGACCACCGGGGAGCTGTTTTTT
>TRBD1|TRBV9|TRBJ2-3|NA
CASSVGTGENTDTQYF
TGTGCCAGCAGCGTAGGGACAGGGGAGAACACAGATACGCAGTATTTT
>NA|TRBV6-2/TRBV6-3|TRBJ1-5|NA
CASSWIRGGNQPQHF
TGTGCCAGCAGTTGGATTCGGGGTGGCAATCAGCCCCAGCATTTT
>TRBD2|TRBV6-6|TRBJ2-7|many
CASSYSMTSGSSYEQYF
TGTGCCAGCAGTTACTCGATGACTAGCGGGAGCTCCTACGAGCAGTACTTC
>NA|TRBV20-1|TRBJ2-1|NA
CSASSRSNEQFF
TGCAGTGCTAGTTCTCGATCAAATGAGCAGTTCTTC
>TRBD2|TRBV9|TRBJ2-7|NA
CASSADGGASYEQYF
TGTGCCAGCAGCGCTGACGGGGGGGCCTCCTACGAGCAGTACTTC
>NA|TRBV12-3/TRBV12-4|TRBJ2-7|NA
CASSQSQTYEQYF
TGTGCCAGCAGCCAATCACAGACCTACGAGCAGTACTTC
>TRBD1|TRBV29-1|TRBJ1-2|NA
CSVQGQGVGYTF
TGCAGCGTCCAAGGACAGGGAGTTGGCTACACCTTC
>NA|TRBV21-1|TRBJ1-1|few
CASSKALRTVKMNTEAFF
TGTGCCAGCAGCAAAGCGCTAAGGACAGTTAAAATGAACACTGAAGCTTTCTTT
>NA|TRBV29-1|TRBJ2-3|few
CSVARGSTDTQYF
TGCAGCGTTGCGAGGGGTAGCACAGATACGCAGTATTTT
>NA|TRBV5-1|TRBJ2-1|NA
CASSFFTVAASSYNEQFF
TGCGCCAGCAGCTTTTTCACAGTAGCGGCGAGCTCCTACAATGAGCAGTTCTTC
>NA|TRBV29-1|TRBJ2-1|few
CSVLPWQLNEQFF
TGCAGCGTTCTCCCGTGGCAGTTGAATGAGCAGTTCTTC
>NA|TRBV6-6|TRBJ2-7|few
CASSYLLAYEQYF
TGTGCCAGCAGTTATCTTTTAGCCTACGAGCAGTACTTC